A single sample is the source of the 15 T cell receptor beta chains below, sequenced in a study of CD8 T cells in Susac syndrome. It was with random hexamers that 0.5 to 1 ug RNA was reverse transcribed. TCRdb re-analysed the immunoSEQ multiplex PCR reads in MiXCR, keeping a single row per CDR3 protein. This sample has 150,000 or so distinct CDR3 sequences, with 85% to 95% found just once. Sequenced material: CD4+ T cells from PBMCs. These receptor sequences come from a human donor with Susac syndrome.

The chain employs TRBV4-3 and TRBJ2-7; TRBD1 matches at 7 bases. The CDR3 is made up of 16 amino acids. The germline V gene encodes CDR1 LGHNA and CDR2 YSLEER. The trim removed 0 bases at V and 2 bases at J, leaving 7 bases unmatched. The CDR3 loop is CASSQDPTGQTYEQYF. CDR3 coding DNA: TGCGCCAGCAGCCAAGATCCGACAGGGCAGACCTACGAGCAGTACTTC.

This chain connects TRBV4-2 to TRBJ2-5; D may match TRBD1 or TRBD2 (5 bases each). Trimming left V 1 base short and J 7 bases short, with 16 bases between. The CDR3 consists of 15 residues. Germline-derived CDR1 and CDR2 are LGHNA and YNFKEQ. The DNA for the CDR3 is TGTGCCAGCAGCCAAGGAGGGGACCCCCCCGTGACCCAGTACTTC. Translation gives CASSQGGDPPVTQYF.

The rearrangement joins TRBV20-1 to TRBJ2-2, with D perhaps matching TRBD1 or TRBD2 (5 bases each). This CDR3 region has 14 residues. Germline V gene lookup returns CDR1 DFQATT and CDR2 SNEGSKA (reference sequence). The V end lost 5 bases, the J end lost 3 bases, and 13 bases lay between the germline ends. Here the CDR3 DNA reads TGCAGTGCTTCCGGGACGGTCCACACCGGGGAGCTGTTTTTT. The encoded protein is CSASGTVHTGELFF.

This chain uses TRBV19 with TRBJ2-1; unclear D gene. The CDR3 runs 14 residues. Trimming removed 6 bases at V and 0 bases at J, with 9 bases between. Germline V CDR1 and CDR2: LNHDA, SQIVND (reference sequence). The CDR3 region is CASREQVSYNEQFF. In DNA, the CDR3 is TGTGCCAGTAGGGAGCAAGTCTCCTACAATGAGCAGTTCTTC.

The chain combines TRBV7-6 with TRBJ1-6; a possible D gene is TRBD1 (6 bases). Per the germline V gene, CDR1 is SGHVS and CDR2 is FNYEAQ. V dropped 5 bases and J dropped 12 bases, with 11 bases sitting between them. The CDR3 has 12 amino acids. The CDR3 is CASSPDSGPLHF. For the CDR3, the DNA is TGTGCCAGCAGCCCGGACAGCGGACCCCTCCACTTT.

This chain connects TRBV4-2 to TRBJ1-2, with a possible D match to TRBD1 (6 bases). Germline V gene sequence: CDR1 LGHNA, CDR2 YNFKEQ. V gave up 0 bases and J gave up 4 bases, with 12 bases separating them. CDR3 length: 15 amino acids. The CDR3 protein is CASSQETGPGYGYTF. The CDR3 coding sequence is TGTGCCAGCAGCCAAGAGACAGGTCCCGGCTATGGCTACACCTTC.

CDR3 sequence (DNA): TGTGCCAGCAGCTACGACCTTACAGGGGGGACGCAGTATTTT. It specifies CASSYDLTGGTQYF. This chain uses TRBV5-4 with TRBJ2-3; 8 positions agree with TRBD1. Germline V CDR1 and CDR2: SGHNT, YYREEE (reference sequence). Trimming removed 3 bases from V and 9 bases from J; junction bases left unmatched: 9. This CDR3 has 14 residues.

The chain employs TRBV7-6 and TRBJ2-1, with 7 bases aligning to TRBD1. With 2 bases clipped from V and 8 bases from J, the junction kept 3 bases outside the gene matches. This CDR3 is built from 13 residues. CDR1 is SGHVS and CDR2 is FNYEAQ in the germline V gene. In nucleotides, the CDR3 is TGTGCCAGCAGCTTATTGGGGACAGATGAGCAGTTCTTC. This encodes CASSLLGTDEQFF. Using reference TRBV7-6 and TRBJ2-1 for the parts outside the CDR3, the full variable domain is GAGVSQSPRYKVTKRGQDVALRCDPISGHVSLYWYRQALGQGPEFLTYFNYEAQQDKSGLPNDRFSAERPEGSISTLTIQRTEQRDSAMYRCASSLLGTDEQFFGPGTRLTVL.

The chain combines TRBV9 with TRBJ2-3; TRBD2 matches at 8 bases. Trimming took 4 bases from V and 5 from J; bases not matched to a gene: 6. The CDR3 extends over 14 amino acids. Germline values: CDR1 SGDLS, CDR2 YYNGEE. The CDR3: CASSPGTRVDTQYF. Here the CDR3 DNA reads TGTGCCAGCAGCCCCGGGACTAGAGTAGATACGCAGTATTTT.

The J gene is TRBJ2-1, the V gene TRBV29-1; D tentatively fits TRBD1 or TRBD2 (6 bases each). The length of the CDR3 is 13 residues. From germline, CDR1 is SQVTM and CDR2 ANQGSEA. V dropped 7 bases and J dropped 6 bases, with 16 bases sitting between them. CDR3 protein: CSAQGGGINEQFF. CDR3 nucleotides: TGCAGCGCCCAAGGGGGAGGAATCAATGAGCAGTTCTTC.

V usage is TRBV6-1 and J usage is TRBJ1-2, with D uncertain. V was cut by 5 bases and J by 5 bases, with 9 bases left in between. CDR1 is MNHNS and CDR2 is SASEGT in the germline V gene. The CDR3 is 12 residues long. CDR3 protein: CASSSNGYGYTF. For the CDR3, the DNA is TGTGCCAGCAGTTCCAACGGGTATGGCTACACCTTC.

The V and J genes are TRBV3-1 and TRBJ1-1; the D gene is possibly TRBD1 (5 bases). CDR3 length: 14 residues. V lost 4 bases, J lost 3 bases, and 12 bases lay in between. Germline V gene lookup returns CDR1 LGHDT and CDR2 YNNKEL (reference sequence). The CDR3 DNA reads TGTGCCAGCAGCCTCTACGGGGGTGACACTGAAGCTTTCTTT. Its protein is CASSLYGGDTEAFF.

This clonotype has just one count. The chain combines TRBV7-2 with TRBJ1-2; 8 bases line up with TRBD1. The CDR3 runs 15 residues. Trimming at V came to 5 bases and at J to 9 bases, leaving 14 bases not matched to a gene. From germline, CDR1 is SGHTA and CDR2 FQGNSA. The CDR3 spells CASSPRAGGARSYTF. CDR3 DNA sequence: TGTGCCAGCAGCCCAAGGGCAGGGGGCGCGAGGAGCTACACCTTC.

This chain connects TRBV19 to TRBJ2-1, with a tentative D call TRBD2 (7 bases). The V end lost 8 bases, the J end lost 6 bases, and 11 bases lay between the germline ends. The germline V gene encodes CDR1 LNHDA and CDR2 SQIVND (reference sequence). CDR3 size: 12 residues. The CDR3 DNA reads TGTGCCAGTGGACAGCGGGGCAATGAGCAGTTCTTC. Translated, it gives CASGQRGNEQFF. Full variable domain (outside the CDR3, taken from reference TRBV19 and TRBJ2-1): DGGITQSPKYLFRKEGQNVTLSCEQNLNHDAMYWYRQDPGQGLRLIYYSQIVNDFQKGDIAEGYSVSREKKESFPLTVTSAQKNPTAFYLCASGQRGNEQFFGPGTRLTVL.

The V and J genes are TRBV7-8 and TRBJ1-6; perhaps TRBD1 as D (5 bases). CDR1 SGHVS and CDR2 FQNEAQ come from the germline V gene. The CDR3 runs to 15 residues. V was clipped by 4 bases and J by 5 bases, with 12 bases between them. CDR3 DNA sequence: TGTGCCAGCAGCTCCCACGGACAAGATAATTCACCCCTCCACTTT. This gives the protein CASSSHGQDNSPLHF.